These T cell receptor beta chains were read from a single sample in a study of T cell responses to AZD1222 COVID-19 vaccine. The repertoire was sequenced with immunoSEQ multiplex PCR; TCRdb's copy has only in-frame clones and lacks some. The repertoire holds about 160,000 clones, with 94% as singletons. Material: peripheral blood, obtained 28 days after the second AZD1222 dose. These receptors all come from an adult who received the AZD1222 COVID-19 vaccine. The CDR3 runs from the conserved cysteine through the conserved F or W. The D gene is left open where the match is weak. Expanded clones get a size class; other rows say once, few or many, or leave the size out.

abundance,j_gene,d_gene,v_gene,CDR3aa,CDR3nt
.,TRBJ2-3,.,TRBV5-4,CASSSKVGTDTQYF,TGTGCCAGCAGCTCGAAGGTCGGCACAGATACGCAGTATTTT
.,TRBJ2-7,.,TRBV3-1/TRBV3-2,CASSRSYEQYF,TGTGCCAGCAGCCGATCCTACGAGCAGTACTTC
once,TRBJ1-4,TRBD1,TRBV28,CASSAGGAAEKLFF,TGTGCCAGCAGTGCAGGGGGCGCAGCTGAAAAACTGTTTTTT
.,TRBJ1-2,.,TRBV30,CAWSDLLGDGYTF,TGTGCCTGGAGTGACCTCCTGGGTGATGGCTACACCTTC
once,TRBJ1-1,.,TRBV4-1,CASSQENPRGTEAFF,TGCGCCAGCAGCCAAGAAAATCCCCGGGGAACTGAAGCTTTCTTT
.,TRBJ1-1,TRBD1,TRBV5-1,CASSSGTGGETEAFF,TGCGCCAGCAGCTCGGGGACAGGGGGTGAAACTGAAGCTTTCTTT
once,TRBJ2-7,TRBD2,TRBV5-6,CASSLLGLAGPVYEQYF,TGTGCCAGCAGCTTACTGGGACTAGCGGGGCCCGTCTACGAGCAGTACTTC
.,TRBJ1-4,.,TRBV5-4,CASSSDNRVNEKLFF,TGTGCCAGCAGCTCGGACAACAGAGTAAATGAAAAACTGTTTTTT
.,TRBJ1-4,.,TRBV6-1,CASSEATTGKGEKLFF,TGTGCCAGCAGTGAAGCTACGACAGGAAAAGGGGAAAAACTGTTTTTT
.,TRBJ2-7,.,TRBV9,CASSGRHGYEQYF,TGTGCCAGCAGCGGCAGGCACGGCTACGAGCAGTACTTC
.,TRBJ1-2,.,TRBV6-5,CASSYSRGLGGGYTF,TGTGCCAGCAGTTACTCGAGAGGACTCGGAGGGGGCTACACCTTC
.,TRBJ1-1,.,TRBV27,CANPQAGAEAFF,TGTGCCAACCCCCAGGCAGGGGCTGAAGCTTTCTTT
.,TRBJ2-5,.,TRBV7-9,CASSPGSWGETQYF,TGTGCCAGCAGCCCAGGGTCTTGGGGGGAGACCCAGTACTTC
.,TRBJ1-2,.,TRBV30,CAWSIRWDGYTF,TGTGCCTGGAGTATTCGATGGGATGGCTACACCTTC
.,TRBJ2-5,.,TRBV18,CASSPPPPETQYF,TGTGCCAGCTCACCACCCCCCCCAGAGACCCAGTACTTC
.,TRBJ2-1,TRBD2,TRBV15,CATSGGLAGYNEQFF,TGTGCCACCAGCGGGGGACTAGCGGGGTACAATGAGCAGTTCTTC
.,TRBJ1-2,.,TRBV4-1,CASTGSPNYGYTF,TGCGCCAGCACCGGATCCCCTAACTATGGCTACACCTTC
.,TRBJ2-7,.,TRBV7-9,CASSPSRTGRDEQYF,TGTGCCAGCAGCCCTAGCCGGACAGGGAGGGACGAGCAGTACTTC
.,TRBJ2-7,TRBD2,TRBV3-1/TRBV3-2,CASSQASGAFYEQYF,TGTGCCAGCAGCCAGGCTAGCGGAGCCTTCTACGAGCAGTACTTC
.,TRBJ2-1,.,TRBV25-1,CASSDPPPRHEQFF,TGTGCCAGCAGTGACCCGCCCCCTAGACATGAGCAGTTCTTC
once,TRBJ2-1,.,TRBV5-5,CASSSVGAEAFF,TGTGCCAGCAGTTCGGTTGGGGCAGAAGCGTTCTTC
.,TRBJ2-2,TRBD2,TRBV5-1,CASSLSTSGSRTGELFF,TGCGCCAGCAGCTTGTCGACTAGCGGGAGTAGGACCGGGGAGCTGTTTTTT
.,TRBJ2-6,.,TRBV19,CASRKGSGANVLTF,TGTGCCAGTAGAAAAGGTTCTGGGGCCAACGTCCTGACTTTC
.,TRBJ1-3,.,TRBV18,CASSTGTSTGNTIYF,TGTGCCAGCTCAACGGGGACCTCGACGGGAAACACCATATATTTT
.,TRBJ1-1,.,TRBV5-8,CATPPGRPDTEAFF,TGTGCCACCCCGCCGGGCAGGCCCGACACTGAAGCTTTCTTT
.,TRBJ2-1,.,TRBV11-2,CASSTWTGRGQYNEQFF,TGTGCCAGCAGCACCTGGACAGGGAGGGGTCAATACAATGAGCAGTTCTTC
once,TRBJ2-1,TRBD2,TRBV7-9,CASSGVAGVGNEQFF,TGTGCCAGCAGCGGCGTAGCGGGAGTCGGCAATGAGCAGTTCTTC
once,TRBJ2-2,.,TRBV19,CASSIVEMSGNTGELFF,TGTGCCAGTAGTATAGTCGAAATGAGCGGCAACACCGGGGAGCTGTTTTTT
.,TRBJ2-3,TRBD2,TRBV7-9,CASSFPGLAGTDTQYF,TGTGCCAGCAGCTTCCCGGGACTAGCGGGCACAGATACGCAGTATTTT
.,TRBJ2-1,.,TRBV11-3,CASSFGGGYEQFF,TGTGCCAGCAGCTTCGGAGGAGGCTATGAGCAGTTCTTC
.,TRBJ2-7,.,TRBV5-5,CASSLGLDYEQYF,TGTGCCAGCAGCCTAGGACTGGACTACGAGCAGTACTTC
.,TRBJ1-5,.,TRBV19,CASSKASPPQHF,TGTGCCAGTAGTAAGGCCTCTCCGCCCCAGCATTTT
.,TRBJ2-1,TRBD2,TRBV6-5,CASSYSVQREDYEQFF,TGTGCCAGCAGTTACTCGGTTCAGCGGGAGGATTATGAGCAGTTCTTC
.,TRBJ1-2,.,TRBV9,CASSGSHGYTF,TGTGCCAGCAGCGGATCTCATGGCTACACCTTC
.,TRBJ1-2,.,TRBV7-9,CASSPPSFVGGGYTF,TGTGCCAGCAGCCCCCCGTCGTTTGTGGGTGGAGGCTACACCTTC
.,TRBJ1-3,.,TRBV29-1,CSVYRAAGNTIYF,TGCAGCGTTTACAGGGCGGCGGGAAACACCATATATTTT
.,TRBJ1-1,TRBD1,TRBV6-5,CASSHNRRTGEAFF,TGTGCCAGCAGTCACAACCGACGGACAGGAGAAGCTTTCTTT
.,TRBJ1-1,TRBD1,TRBV28,CASSLYFGTGGREAFF,TGTGCCAGCAGTTTATACTTTGGGACAGGGGGGAGGGAAGCTTTCTTT
few,TRBJ1-2,.,TRBV6-5,CASIPRGTNYGYTF,TGTGCCAGTATCCCCCGCGGGACAAACTATGGCTACACCTTC
once,TRBJ2-5,TRBD2,TRBV14,CASSHLPSGRETQYF,TGTGCCAGCAGCCATCTGCCTAGCGGGAGGGAGACCCAGTACTTC
once,TRBJ1-1,.,TRBV15,CATSRGSRRDTEAFF,TGTGCCACCAGCAGAGGAAGTCGCAGGGACACTGAAGCTTTCTTT
.,TRBJ1-4,.,TRBV6-6,CASSPQAGLDEKLFF,TGTGCCAGCAGTCCTCAGGCCGGGTTGGACGAAAAACTGTTTTTT
.,TRBJ1-1,.,TRBV28,CASRSGQTNTEAFF,TGTGCCAGCAGATCGGGGCAGACCAACACTGAAGCTTTCTTT
.,TRBJ1-1,.,TRBV25-1,CASSSDGLNTEAFF,TGTGCCAGCAGTTCCGACGGGTTAAACACTGAAGCTTTCTTT
.,TRBJ2-7,TRBD2,TRBV30,CAWTLSGYEQYF,TGTGCCTGGACTCTTAGCGGGTACGAGCAGTACTTC
.,TRBJ1-6,TRBD1,TRBV19,CASSRRGDNSPLHF,TGTGCCAGTAGCCGCAGGGGGGATAATTCACCCCTCCACTTT
.,TRBJ2-7,.,TRBV18,CASSPNTYEQYF,TGTGCCAGCTCACCCAATACCTACGAGCAGTACTTC